This TCR beta chain derives from a study of blood T cell repertoires in COVID-19. Measured with immunoSEQ multiplex PCR; TCRdb has only the in-frame clones, and not every one. The data show fewer than 350,000 clones, with roughly nine tenths seen just once and under 5% held by the top ten. This CDR3 has 15 residues. The V gene's germline CDR1 is LNHDA and CDR2 SQIVND (reference sequence). Trimming removed 6 bases at V and 6 bases at J, with 15 bases between. This sequence was found in a woman aged 55 to 70 with COVID-19, enrolled during active disease. V is TRBV19 and J is TRBJ1-6; no reliable D call. The sample comprised peripheral blood. CDR3 sequence: CASSPAHTINSPLHF. CDR3 DNA: TGTGCCAGTAGCCCCGCTCATACTATTAATTCACCCCTCCACTTT.